This T cell receptor (beta chain) was identified during a study of blood T cell repertoires in COVID-19. As for the study in general: There were acute and convalescent COVID-19 samples, and they came from the United States, Italy and Spain. Sources were T cells, B-cell-depleted T cells, or PBMCs; the material itself was cDNA or gDNA.

Methods used by the authors: Amplifying reference gene primers gave estimates of nucleated cell counts. Sequenced by immunoSEQ multiplex PCR; TCRdb stores in-frame clones only, minus some. That table supplies the V and J calls and clone size; D and trimming were determined from the DNA. The repertoire consists of 150,000 to 200,000 clones, with 80% to 90% occurring once and the leading ten covering less than 15%. Trimming cost V 4 bases and J 3 bases, with 6 bases left between them. Germline CDR1 and CDR2: MDHEN and SYDVKM. This CDR3 has 12 residues. The V call is TRBV28, the J call TRBJ1-2; D not certain. Source material: peripheral blood. This sequence was found in a woman older than 75 with COVID-19, enrolled during active disease. The CDR3, as DNA: TGTGCCAGCAGTTCCGTATACTATGGCTACACCTTC. Translating gives CASSSVYYGYTF.